A single sample gave rise to the 24 T cell receptor beta chains below, sequenced in a study of response to subunit inactivated influenza vaccine. Using its own MiXCR run on the RT-PCR reads, TCRdb lists one record per CDR3 protein. The repertoire consists of fewer than 750,000 distinct CDR3 sequences, with about 14% occurring once and the leading ten covering 11%. Source: PBMCs from blood, taken 11 to 12 days after vaccination. These receptors were taken from a man aged 50 or older who received an inactivated influenza vaccine.

This clonotype was observed at least ten times. The chain carries TRBV5-1 and TRBJ1-4; D uncertain. The CDR3 runs 14 residues. Germline CDR1 reads SGHRS; CDR2 reads YFSETQ. Trimming stripped 0 bases from V and 4 bases from J, with 7 bases between. CDR3 residues: CASSLGRVNEKLFF. The CDR3 nucleotides read TGCGCCAGCAGCTTGGGACGGGTTAATGAAAAACTGTTTTTT. The variable domain in full, with the rest retrieved from reference TRBV5-1 and TRBJ1-4, is KAGVTQTPRYLIKTRGQQVTLSCSPISGHRSVSWYQQTPGQGLQFLFEYFSETQRNKGNFPGRFSGRQFSNSRSEMNVSTLELGDSALYLCASSLGRVNEKLFFGSGTQLSVL.

The chain recombines TRBV12-3 or TRBV12-4 with TRBJ2-5, with TRBD1 matching 7 bases. The CDR3 sequence is 18 residues long. V lost 5 bases to trimming and J lost 2 bases; unmatched junction nucleotides: 17. The CDR3 region is CASSPTSIQGDRQETQYF. The DNA for the CDR3 is TGTGCCAGCAGTCCCACCTCGATACAAGGGGACAGACAAGAGACCCAGTACTTC.

Here the CDR3 DNA reads TGTGCCACCAGTCTGGGGGCCGGTACGCAGTATTTT. This codes for CATSLGAGTQYF. The chain couples TRBV24-1 to TRBJ2-3; tentative D call: TRBD1 (6 bases). V was cut by 6 bases and J by 8 bases, with 11 bases left in between. Per germline, CDR1 KGHDR and CDR2 SFDVKD. The CDR3 consists of 12 residues.

This clonotype was counted many times. The junction shows a germline mismatch at one end, possibly a read error. The rearrangement uses TRBV7-2 and TRBJ1-1; D might be TRBD1 (6 bases). The germline gives CDR1 SGHTA, CDR2 FQGNSA. The CDR3 runs 11 residues. CDR3 protein: CASSLKFDRTF. The CDR3 coding sequence is TGTGCCAGCAGCTTGAAGTTCGACAGGACCTTT.

The CDR3 region has the DNA TGTGCCACCAGTGACCCTAGGGGGGCAGATACGCAGTATTTT. This gives the protein CATSDPRGADTQYF. This chain uses TRBV24-1 with TRBJ2-3; D is perhaps TRBD1 or TRBD2 (6 bases each). Germline CDR1 is KGHDR and CDR2 is SFDVKD. Trimming removed 4 bases from V and 4 bases from J, with 11 bases in between. The CDR3 is 14 residues long.

This chain joins TRBV6-4 and TRBJ2-1; 11 bases are a match to TRBD2. The CDR3 extends over 23 amino acids. Germline V gene sequence: CDR1 MRHNA, CDR2 SNTAGT. V lost 6 bases to trimming and J lost 0 bases; unmatched junction nucleotides: 25. CDR3 coding DNA: TGTGCCAGCAGGGCCTCCGGAGCCGCCCGTGGACTAGCGGGTGAGAGCTCCTACAATGAGCAGTTCTTC. Translated: CASRASGAARGLAGESSYNEQFF.

A few counts support this clonotype. The rearrangement uses TRBV28 and TRBJ2-1; possibly TRBD2 for D (6 bases). Germline V gives CDR1 MDHEN, CDR2 SYDVKM. V was clipped by 2 bases and J by 9 bases, with 11 bases between them. CDR3 length equals 13 residues. The CDR3 sequence: CASSLTGVTEQFF. DNA of the CDR3: TGTGCCAGCAGTTTAACGGGGGTTACTGAGCAGTTCTTC.

In DNA form, the CDR3 reads TGTGCCAGCAGTGAAGGCAGGGTTTTAGGGAGCAATCAGCCCCAGCATTTT. Its translation is CASSEGRVLGSNQPQHF. The gene calls are TRBV6-1 and TRBJ1-5; weak D call: TRBD1 (5 bases). This CDR3 has 17 residues. V lost 1 base and J lost 1, with 14 bases in between. CDR1 and CDR2 (germline): MNHNS, SASEGT.

In this sample, this clonotype turned up a few times. The chain joins TRBV11-2 to TRBJ2-7; TRBD2 is a possible D gene (6 bases). Looked up from germline, CDR1 is SGHAT and CDR2 is FQNNGV. Trimming removed 1 base from V and 2 bases from J, with 12 bases in between. There are 15 residues in the CDR3. CDR3 residues: CASSLGRGPTYEQYF. The CDR3 DNA reads TGTGCCAGCAGCTTAGGGAGGGGACCCACCTACGAGCAGTACTTC.

This rearrangement joins TRBV28 to TRBJ2-3; the D gene is possibly TRBD1 (5 bases). This CDR3 contains 15 residues. V was shortened by 4 bases and J by 2 bases, with 13 bases between the two germline ends. Germline V gives CDR1 MDHEN, CDR2 SYDVKM. The CDR3 protein is CASSSIMGLTDTQYF. CDR3 nucleotides: TGTGCCAGCAGTTCGATAATGGGGCTCACAGATACGCAGTATTTT.

The CDR3 DNA reads TGTGCCAGCAGCTTCGGGGACATTTACTACGAGCAGTACTTC. Amino acid sequence: CASSFGDIYYEQYF. The chain has TRBV7-2 and TRBJ2-7, with a weak D call TRBD1 (6 bases). Trimming removed 3 bases at V and 3 bases at J, with 12 bases between. There are 14 residues in the CDR3. Germline V gene lookup returns CDR1 SGHTA and CDR2 FQGNSA.

V gene TRBV3-1 combines with J gene TRBJ2-7, with 8 bases fitting TRBD1. Trimming took 1 base from V and 6 from J; bases not matched to a gene: 11. There are 16 residues in the CDR3. The germline gives CDR1 LGHDT, CDR2 YNNKEL (reference sequence). The CDR3 sequence: CASSQGTGKIAAEQYF. CDR3 in DNA: TGTGCCAGCAGCCAAGGGACAGGGAAAATTGCGGCCGAGCAGTACTTC.

This chain uses TRBV28 with TRBJ2-7, with D perhaps matching TRBD1 or TRBD2 (6 bases each). The germline gives CDR1 MDHEN, CDR2 SYDVKM. This CDR3 comprises 15 residues. The V and J ends lost 4 bases and 4 bases respectively, with 17 bases between them. The chain's CDR3 is CASSYSPGGGYEQYF. The DNA of the CDR3 is TGTGCCAGCAGTTATAGCCCCGGAGGGGGTTACGAGCAGTACTTC.

This clonotype came up a few times. The chain employs TRBV20-1 and TRBJ2-7; D gene ambiguous. This CDR3 is built from 13 residues. V was shortened by 1 base and J by 3 bases, with 10 bases between the two germline ends. CDR1 DFQATT and CDR2 SNEGSKA come from the germline V gene (reference sequence). The CDR3 DNA follows: TGCAGTGCTAGAGGCCAAGTGTACTACGAGCAGTACTTC. It codes for CSARGQVYYEQYF.

The chain is built from TRBV6-2 or TRBV6-3 and TRBJ2-1; TRBD2 matches at 11 bases. J gave up 0 bases and V 4 bases, and 11 bases lay outside the gene matches. Germline V lookup: CDR1 MNHEY, CDR2 SVGEGT. This CDR3 contains 19 residues. The CDR3 DNA reads TGTGCCAGCAGTTCACAGCTAGCGGGGGGCCGCAGCTCCTACAATGAGCAGTTCTTC. Encoded protein: CASSSQLAGGRSSYNEQFF.

There are a few counts of this clonotype. The rearrangement uses TRBV19 and TRBJ2-7; 11 nucleotides align to TRBD2. The CDR3 length is 14 residues. The junction had 5 bases not matched to a gene; V was cut back by 6 bases and J by 4 bases. The V gene's germline CDR1 is LNHDA and CDR2 SQIVND (reference sequence). CDR3 in DNA: TGTGCCAGTAGCGACGGGACTAGCGGATACGAGCAGTACTTC. Amino acids: CASSDGTSGYEQYF.

CDR3 coding DNA: TGTGCCAGCAGTCCATTGGGTGTGGGACAGGGGGGGAAGTATACGCAGTATTTT. This encodes CASSPLGVGQGGKYTQYF. The chain has TRBV25-1 and TRBJ2-3, with TRBD1 matching over 11 bases. The trim removed 5 bases at V and 7 bases at J, leaving 17 bases unmatched. The CDR3 consists of 18 residues. Germline V gene lookup returns CDR1 MGHDK and CDR2 SYGVNS.

The gene calls are TRBV5-4 and TRBJ2-7; D may be TRBD1 (5 bases). The CDR3 consists of 17 residues. Trimming removed 0 bases from V and 2 bases from J, with 18 bases in between. From germline, CDR1 is SGHNT and CDR2 YYREEE (reference sequence). The chain's CDR3 is CASSLALDRQRAYEQYF. In DNA form, the CDR3 reads TGTGCCAGCAGCTTGGCCCTTGACAGACAACGGGCCTACGAGCAGTACTTC.

V usage is TRBV4-3 and J usage is TRBJ2-4, with 7 bases that match TRBD1. Germline CDR1 LGHNA, CDR2 YSLEER. V gave up 0 bases and J gave up 0 bases; unmatched junction bases: 14. The CDR3 runs 20 residues. CDR3 DNA sequence: TGCGCCAGCAGCCAAGATCCTGACAGGGCTGGGGTTATAGCCAAAAACATTCAGTACTTC. Encoded protein: CASSQDPDRAGVIAKNIQYF.

This clonotype occurred a few times. V is TRBV29-1 and J is TRBJ2-5; D uncertain. V dropped 3 bases and J dropped 4 bases, with 15 bases sitting between them. Germline assignment: CDR1 SQVTM and CDR2 ANQGSEA. This CDR3 is built from 14 residues. This CDR3 is CSVENRRPLETQYF. The CDR3 DNA sequence: TGCAGCGTTGAGAACAGACGCCCTTTAGAGACCCAGTACTTC.

This clonotype was observed a handful of times. The V and J genes are TRBV7-9 and TRBJ2-5; D gene unclear. Germline lookup yields CDR1 SEHNR and CDR2 FQNEAQ (reference sequence). Trimming left V 3 bases short and J 2 bases short, with 7 bases between. The CDR3 loop spans 13 amino acids. CDR3: CASSFPSQETQYF. CDR3 in DNA: TGTGCCAGCAGCTTCCCGAGTCAAGAGACCCAGTACTTC. The variable domain in full, completed from reference TRBV7-9 and TRBJ2-5, reads DTGVSQNPRHKITKRGQNVTFRCDPISEHNRLYWYRQTLGQGPEFLTYFQNEAQLEKSRLLSDRFSAERPKGSFSTLEIQRTEQGDSAMYLCASSFPSQETQYFGPGTRLLVL.

This clonotype was counted between two and nine times. This chain links TRBV27 with TRBJ2-7; 9 bases are a match to TRBD2. J was trimmed by 4 bases and V by 5 bases; bases with no gene match: 9. The CDR3 has 15 amino acids. CDR1 is MNHEY and CDR2 is SMNVEV in the germline V gene (reference sequence). The CDR3 nucleotides are TGTGCCAGCAGTCGTCTAGCGGGGCTTAGTTACGAGCAGTACTTC. Protein: CASSRLAGLSYEQYF.

This clonotype was seen a handful of times. The chain links TRBV5-1 to TRBJ2-7; possible D gene TRBD1, 6 bases. Trimming shortened V by 4 bases and J by 1 base, and 15 bases separated the two germline ends. CDR1 is SGHRS, CDR2 YFSETQ, per germline. CDR3 length: 15 residues. CDR3 in amino acids: CASSIDGTPSYEQYF. The CDR3 nucleotides are TGCGCCAGCAGCATAGACGGGACACCTTCCTACGAGCAGTACTTC. Based on the CDR3 plus reference TRBV5-1 and TRBJ2-7, the full variable domain is KAGVTQTPRYLIKTRGQQVTLSCSPISGHRSVSWYQQTPGQGLQFLFEYFSETQRNKGNFPGRFSGRQFSNSRSEMNVSTLELGDSALYLCASSIDGTPSYEQYFGPGTRLTVT.

The chain joins TRBV29-1 to TRBJ2-7; 7 nucleotides agree with TRBD2. Trimming took 6 bases from V and 2 from J; bases not matched to a gene: 7. The V gene's germline CDR1 is SQVTM and CDR2 ANQGSEA. This CDR3 region has 13 residues. In nucleotides, the CDR3 is TGCAGCGTGAAGCCGGGGGGACCCTACGAGCAGTACTTC. Encoded protein: CSVKPGGPYEQYF.